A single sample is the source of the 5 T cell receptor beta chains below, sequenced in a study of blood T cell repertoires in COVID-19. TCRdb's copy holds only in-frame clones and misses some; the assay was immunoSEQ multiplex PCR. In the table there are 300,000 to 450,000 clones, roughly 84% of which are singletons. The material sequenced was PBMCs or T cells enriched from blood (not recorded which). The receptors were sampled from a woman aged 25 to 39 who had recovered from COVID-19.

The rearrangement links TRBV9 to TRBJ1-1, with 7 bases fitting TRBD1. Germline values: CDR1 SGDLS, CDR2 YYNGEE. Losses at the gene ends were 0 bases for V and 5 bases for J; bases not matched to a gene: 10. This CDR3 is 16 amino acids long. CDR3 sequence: CASSVDHRGSLTEAFF. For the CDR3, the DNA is TGTGCCAGCAGCGTAGATCACAGGGGAAGTTTGACTGAAGCTTTCTTT.

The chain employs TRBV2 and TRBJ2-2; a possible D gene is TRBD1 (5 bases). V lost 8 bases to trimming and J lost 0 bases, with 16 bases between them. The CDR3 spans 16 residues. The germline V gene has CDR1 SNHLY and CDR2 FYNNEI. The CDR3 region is CASQAPDKSNTGELFF. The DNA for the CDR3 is TGTGCCAGCCAAGCCCCGGACAAATCGAACACCGGGGAGCTGTTTTTT.

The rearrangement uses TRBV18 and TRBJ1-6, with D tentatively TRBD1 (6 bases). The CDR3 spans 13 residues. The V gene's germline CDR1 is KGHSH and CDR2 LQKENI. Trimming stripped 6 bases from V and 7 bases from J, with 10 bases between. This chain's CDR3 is CASSGTPNSPLHF. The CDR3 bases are TGTGCCAGCTCCGGGACACCAAATTCACCCCTCCACTTT.

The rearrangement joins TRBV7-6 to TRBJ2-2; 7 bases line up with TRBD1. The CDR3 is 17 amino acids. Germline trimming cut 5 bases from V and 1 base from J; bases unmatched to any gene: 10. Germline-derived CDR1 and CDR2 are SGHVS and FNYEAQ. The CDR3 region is CASSRSGQALNTGELFF. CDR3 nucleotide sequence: TGTGCCAGCAGCCGATCTGGACAGGCGCTGAACACCGGGGAGCTGTTTTTT.

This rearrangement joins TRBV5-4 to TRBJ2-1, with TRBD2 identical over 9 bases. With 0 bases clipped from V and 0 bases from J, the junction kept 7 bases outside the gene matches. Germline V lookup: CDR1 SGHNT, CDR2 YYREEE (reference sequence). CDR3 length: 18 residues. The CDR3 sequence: CASSLGGGGAYSYNEQFF. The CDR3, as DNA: TGTGCCAGCAGCTTGGGCGGCGGGGGGGCCTACTCCTACAATGAGCAGTTCTTC. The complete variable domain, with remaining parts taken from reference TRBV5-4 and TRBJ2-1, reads ETGVTQSPTHLIKTRGQQVTLRCSSQSGHNTVSWYQQALGQGPQFIFQYYREEENGRGNFPPRFSGLQFPNYSSELNVNALELDDSALYLCASSLGGGGAYSYNEQFFGPGTRLTVL.